The 7 T cell receptor beta chains listed next were all sequenced from one sample in a study of OX40 agonist ivuxolimab in advanced cancers. Repertoires were generated with immunoSEQ multiplex PCR, while TCRdb's copy carries only in-frame clones and drops some. The data contain about 49,000 clones, about 85% of them seen just once; the ten biggest clones take up around 21%. This sample comprised CD4+ or CD8+ T cells sorted from blood, obtained in a trial of the OX40 agonist ivuxolimab. The origin of the receptors is an adult with an advanced solid tumor such as melanoma, head and neck, liver or kidney cancer.

The chain employs TRBV27 and TRBJ2-3, with 15 positions matching TRBD2. Germline V gene lookup returns CDR1 MNHEY and CDR2 SMNVEV (reference sequence). V lost 4 bases and J lost 5; bases outside the gene matches: 4. The CDR3 has 16 amino acids. CDR3 region: CASSWTSGGVGDTQYF. The DNA for the CDR3 is TGTGCCAGCAGTTGGACTAGCGGGGGGGTGGGAGATACGCAGTATTTT.

The V and J genes are TRBV6-5 and TRBJ2-1, with 10 bases fitting TRBD2. The CDR3 has 14 amino acids. Germline V gene sequence: CDR1 MNHEY, CDR2 SVGAGI. Trimming at V came to 8 bases and at J to 2 bases, leaving 3 bases not matched to a gene. The CDR3 sequence is CASVSGGAYNEQFF. The CDR3 DNA sequence: TGTGCCAGCGTAAGCGGGGGGGCCTACAATGAGCAGTTCTTC.

The chain is built from TRBV5-5 and TRBJ1-1; TRBD1 agrees at 7 bases. CDR1 is SGHKS and CDR2 is YYEKEE in the germline V gene (reference sequence). The CDR3 loop spans 15 amino acids. The junction had 3 bases not matched to a gene; V was cut back by 1 base and J by 0 bases. This CDR3 reads CASSLNQGVNTEAFF. CDR3 DNA: TGTGCCAGCAGCTTGAATCAGGGGGTGAACACTGAAGCTTTCTTT.

The chain couples TRBV10-3 to TRBJ1-2, with D unclear. Trimming stripped 0 bases from V and 10 bases from J, with 9 bases between. The CDR3 is 12 amino acids. Germline loops: CDR1 ENHRY, CDR2 SYGVKD. This CDR3 is CAISESNYNYTF. The CDR3 DNA sequence: TGTGCCATCAGTGAGTCCAACTATAACTACACCTTC.

The chain links TRBV27 to TRBJ2-2; 10 bases are shared with TRBD2. The CDR3 extends over 17 amino acids. CDR1 is MNHEY and CDR2 is SMNVEV in the germline V gene (reference sequence). V lost 0 bases, J lost 5 bases, and 6 bases stayed unmatched. DNA of the CDR3: TGTGCCAGCAGTTTATCGTGGCTAGCGGGGGCAACCGGGGAGCTGTTTTTT. Translation gives CASSLSWLAGATGELFF.

The CDR3 DNA is TGTGCCAGCACTTCCGGGGCCTACGAGCAGTACGTC. Its protein product is CASTSGAYEQYV. This chain links TRBV5-5 with TRBJ2-7, with a weak D call TRBD2 (5 bases). Germline V gene lookup returns CDR1 SGHKS and CDR2 YYEKEE (reference sequence). The CDR3 totals 12 residues. Trimming left V 6 bases short and J 2 bases short, with 9 bases between.

V is TRBV10-3 and J is TRBJ2-3; D possibly corresponds to TRBD1 (5 bases). The V gene's germline CDR1 is ENHRY and CDR2 SYGVKD. Trimming pared 6 bases from V and 0 bases from J, leaving 16 bases between. This CDR3 spans 16 amino acids. The DNA of the CDR3 is TGTGCCATCAGGGACACAGGAGTTCCTAGCACAGATACGCAGTATTTT. It codes for CAIRDTGVPSTDTQYF.